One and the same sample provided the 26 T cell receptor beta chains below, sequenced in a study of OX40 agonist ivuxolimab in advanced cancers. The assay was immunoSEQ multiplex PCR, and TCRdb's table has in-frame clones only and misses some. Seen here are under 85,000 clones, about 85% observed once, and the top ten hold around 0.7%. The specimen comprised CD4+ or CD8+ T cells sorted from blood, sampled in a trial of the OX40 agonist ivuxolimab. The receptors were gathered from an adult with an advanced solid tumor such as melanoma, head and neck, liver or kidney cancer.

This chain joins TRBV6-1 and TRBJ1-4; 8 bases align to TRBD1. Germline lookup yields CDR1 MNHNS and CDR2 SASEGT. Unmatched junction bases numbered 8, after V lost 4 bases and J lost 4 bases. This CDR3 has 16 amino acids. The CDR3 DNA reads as TGTGCCAGCAGTGCACACTCCGGACAGGGTAATGAAAAACTGTTTTTT. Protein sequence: CASSAHSGQGNEKLFF.

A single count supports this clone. CDR3 sequence (DNA): TGTGCCAGCTCACCAGGCTTGCCCGCAGCTGGAAACACCATATATTTT. This sequence encodes CASSPGLPAAGNTIYF. The chain couples TRBV18 to TRBJ1-3; no reliable D call. The CDR3 has 16 residues. With 2 bases removed from V and 2 bases from J, the gap between germline ends came to 13 bases. The V gene's germline CDR1 is KGHSH and CDR2 LQKENI.

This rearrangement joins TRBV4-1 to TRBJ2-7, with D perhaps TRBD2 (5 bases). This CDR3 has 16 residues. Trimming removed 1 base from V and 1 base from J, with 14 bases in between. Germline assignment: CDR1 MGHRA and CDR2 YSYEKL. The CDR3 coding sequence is TGCGCCAGCAGCCAAGGTGCGGGTTGGGCGTCCTACGAGCAGTACTTC. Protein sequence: CASSQGAGWASYEQYF.

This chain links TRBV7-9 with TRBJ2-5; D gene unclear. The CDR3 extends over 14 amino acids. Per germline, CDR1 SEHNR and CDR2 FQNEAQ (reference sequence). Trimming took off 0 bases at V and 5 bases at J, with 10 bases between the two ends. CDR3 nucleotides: TGTGCCAGCAGCTTAGCGGCTAGGACGGAGACCCAGTACTTC. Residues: CASSLAARTETQYF.

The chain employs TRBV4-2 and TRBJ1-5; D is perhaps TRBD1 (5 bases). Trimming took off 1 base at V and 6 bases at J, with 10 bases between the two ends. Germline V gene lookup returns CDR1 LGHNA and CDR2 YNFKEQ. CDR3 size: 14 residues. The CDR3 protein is CASSQVTGGQPQHF. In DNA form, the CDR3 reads TGTGCCAGCAGCCAAGTCACGGGGGGTCAGCCCCAGCATTTT.

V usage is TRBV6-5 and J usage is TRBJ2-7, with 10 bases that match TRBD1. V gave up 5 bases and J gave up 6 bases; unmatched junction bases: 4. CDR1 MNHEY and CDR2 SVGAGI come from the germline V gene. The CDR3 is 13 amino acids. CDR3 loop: CASSRDRGGEQYF. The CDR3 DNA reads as TGTGCCAGCAGTCGGGACAGGGGAGGCGAGCAGTACTTC.

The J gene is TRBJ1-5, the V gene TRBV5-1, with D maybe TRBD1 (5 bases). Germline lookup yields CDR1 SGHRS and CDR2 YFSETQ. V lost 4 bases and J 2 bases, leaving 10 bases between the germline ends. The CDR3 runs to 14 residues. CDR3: CASSPDNRNQPQHF. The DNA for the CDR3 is TGCGCCAGCAGCCCGGACAACCGCAATCAGCCCCAGCATTTT.

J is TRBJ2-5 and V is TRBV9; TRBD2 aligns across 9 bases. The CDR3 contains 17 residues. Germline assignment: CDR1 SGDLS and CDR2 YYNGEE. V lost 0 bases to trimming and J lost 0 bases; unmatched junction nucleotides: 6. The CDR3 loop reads CASSVAVAGAYQETQYF. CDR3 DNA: TGTGCCAGCAGCGTAGCGGTAGCGGGGGCGTACCAAGAGACCCAGTACTTC. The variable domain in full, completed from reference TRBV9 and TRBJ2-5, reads DSGVTQTPKHLITATGQRVTLRCSPRSGDLSVYWYQQSLDQGLQFLIQYYNGEERAKGNILERFSAQQFPDLHSELNLSSLELGDSALYFCASSVAVAGAYQETQYFGPGTRLLVL.

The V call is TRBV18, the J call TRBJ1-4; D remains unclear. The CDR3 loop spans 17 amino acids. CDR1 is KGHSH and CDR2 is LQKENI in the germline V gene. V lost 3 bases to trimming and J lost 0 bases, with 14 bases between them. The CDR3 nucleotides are TGTGCCAGCTCACCTGTAGGACCCGCGGCAACTAATGAAAAACTGTTTTTT. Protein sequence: CASSPVGPAATNEKLFF.

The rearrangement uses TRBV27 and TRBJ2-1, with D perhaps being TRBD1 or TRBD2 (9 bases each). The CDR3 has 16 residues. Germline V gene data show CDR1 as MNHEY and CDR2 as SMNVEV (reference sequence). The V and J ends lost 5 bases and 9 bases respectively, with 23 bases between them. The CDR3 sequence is CASSPVQGARGGEQFF. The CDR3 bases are TGTGCCAGCAGTCCAGTACAGGGGGCGCGGGGGGGTGAGCAGTTCTTC.

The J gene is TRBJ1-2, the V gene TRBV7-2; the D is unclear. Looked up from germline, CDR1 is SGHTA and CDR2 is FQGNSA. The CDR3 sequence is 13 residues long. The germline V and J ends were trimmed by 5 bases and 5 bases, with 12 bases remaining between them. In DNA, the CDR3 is TGTGCCAGCAGCCCGGTGGATTGGTATGGCTACACCTTC. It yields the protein CASSPVDWYGYTF.

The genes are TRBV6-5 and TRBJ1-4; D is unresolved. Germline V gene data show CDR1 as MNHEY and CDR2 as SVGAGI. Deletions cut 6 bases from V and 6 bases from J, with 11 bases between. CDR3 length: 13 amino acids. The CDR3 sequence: CASRRELDEKLFF. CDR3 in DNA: TGTGCCAGCAGACGGGAGTTGGATGAAAAACTGTTTTTT.

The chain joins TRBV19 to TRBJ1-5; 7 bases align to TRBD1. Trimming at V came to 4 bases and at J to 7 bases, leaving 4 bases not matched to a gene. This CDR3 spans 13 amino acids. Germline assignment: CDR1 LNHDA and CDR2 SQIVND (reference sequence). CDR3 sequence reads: CASSNRQGQPQHF. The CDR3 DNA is TGTGCCAGTAGTAACCGACAGGGCCAGCCCCAGCATTTT.

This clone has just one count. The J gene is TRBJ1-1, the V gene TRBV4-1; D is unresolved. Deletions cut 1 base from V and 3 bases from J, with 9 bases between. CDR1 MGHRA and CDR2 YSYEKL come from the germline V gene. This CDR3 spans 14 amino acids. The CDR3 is CASSQVPAYTEAFF. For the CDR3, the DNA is TGCGCCAGCAGCCAAGTTCCGGCCTACACTGAAGCTTTCTTT.

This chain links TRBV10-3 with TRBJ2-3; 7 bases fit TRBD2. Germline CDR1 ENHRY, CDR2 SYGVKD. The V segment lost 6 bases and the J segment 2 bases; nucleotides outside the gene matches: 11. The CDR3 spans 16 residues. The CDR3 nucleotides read TGTGCCATCAGGGCTTTTCAGGGAGGGGTCACAGATACGCAGTATTTT. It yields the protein CAIRAFQGGVTDTQYF.

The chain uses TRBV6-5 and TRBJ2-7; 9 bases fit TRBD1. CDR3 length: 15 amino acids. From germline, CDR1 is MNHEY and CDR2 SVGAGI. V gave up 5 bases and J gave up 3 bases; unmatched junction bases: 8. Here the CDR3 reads CASSRKGQGDYEQYF. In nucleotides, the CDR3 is TGTGCCAGCAGTCGGAAGGGACAGGGTGACTACGAGCAGTACTTC.

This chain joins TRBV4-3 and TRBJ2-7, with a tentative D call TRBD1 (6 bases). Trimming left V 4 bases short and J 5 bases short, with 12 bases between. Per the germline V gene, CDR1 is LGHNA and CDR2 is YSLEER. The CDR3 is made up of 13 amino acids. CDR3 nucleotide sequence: TGCGCCAGCAGCCTACAGGGTTTCGACGAGCAGTACTTC. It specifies CASSLQGFDEQYF.

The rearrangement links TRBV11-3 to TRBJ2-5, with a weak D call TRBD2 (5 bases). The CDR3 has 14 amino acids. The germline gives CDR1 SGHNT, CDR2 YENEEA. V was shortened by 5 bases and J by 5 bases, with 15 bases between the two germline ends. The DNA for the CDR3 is TGTGCCAGCAGCACAGCTTGGGAGTCTGAGACCCAGTACTTC. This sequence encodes CASSTAWESETQYF.

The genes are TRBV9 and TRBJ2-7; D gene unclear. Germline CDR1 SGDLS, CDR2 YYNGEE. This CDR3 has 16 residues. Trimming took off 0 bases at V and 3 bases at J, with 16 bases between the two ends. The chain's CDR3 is CASSVGDGKLGYEQYF. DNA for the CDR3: TGTGCCAGCAGCGTAGGGGATGGGAAGTTAGGCTACGAGCAGTACTTC.

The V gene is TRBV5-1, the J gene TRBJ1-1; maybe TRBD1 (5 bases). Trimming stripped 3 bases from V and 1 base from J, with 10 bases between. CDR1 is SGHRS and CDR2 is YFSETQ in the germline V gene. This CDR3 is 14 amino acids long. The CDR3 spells CASSWGLWNTEAFF. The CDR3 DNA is TGCGCCAGCAGCTGGGGACTGTGGAACACTGAAGCTTTCTTT. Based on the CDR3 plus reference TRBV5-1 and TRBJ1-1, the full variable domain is KAGVTQTPRYLIKTRGQQVTLSCSPISGHRSVSWYQQTPGQGLQFLFEYFSETQRNKGNFPGRFSGRQFSNSRSEMNVSTLELGDSALYLCASSWGLWNTEAFFGQGTRLTVV.

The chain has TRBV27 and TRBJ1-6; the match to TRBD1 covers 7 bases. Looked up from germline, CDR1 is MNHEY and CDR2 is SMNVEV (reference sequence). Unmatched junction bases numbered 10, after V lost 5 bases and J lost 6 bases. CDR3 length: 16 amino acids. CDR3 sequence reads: CASSPLTGAINSPLHF. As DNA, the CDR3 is TGTGCCAGCAGTCCCCTTACAGGGGCGATTAATTCACCCCTCCACTTT.

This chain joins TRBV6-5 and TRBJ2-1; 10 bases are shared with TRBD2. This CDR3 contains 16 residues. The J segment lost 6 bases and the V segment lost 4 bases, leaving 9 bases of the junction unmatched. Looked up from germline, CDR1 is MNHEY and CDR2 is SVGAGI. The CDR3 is CASSLSGGVFSNEQFF. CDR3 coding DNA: TGTGCCAGCAGTTTGAGCGGGGGGGTGTTTTCCAATGAGCAGTTCTTC.

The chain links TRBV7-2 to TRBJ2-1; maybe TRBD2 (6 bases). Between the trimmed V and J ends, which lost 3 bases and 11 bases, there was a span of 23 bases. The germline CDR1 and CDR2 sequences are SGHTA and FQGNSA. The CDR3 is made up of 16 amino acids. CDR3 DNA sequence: TGTGCCAGCAGCTTTGGTTCGGGGCGGGAAATCAGAAAGCAGTTCTTC. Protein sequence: CASSFGSGREIRKQFF.

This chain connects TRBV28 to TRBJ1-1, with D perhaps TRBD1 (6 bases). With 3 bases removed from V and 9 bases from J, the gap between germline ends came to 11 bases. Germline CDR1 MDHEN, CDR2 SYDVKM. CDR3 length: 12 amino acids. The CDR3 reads CASSLRGQKAFF. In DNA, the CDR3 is TGTGCCAGCAGTTTGAGAGGACAGAAAGCTTTCTTT. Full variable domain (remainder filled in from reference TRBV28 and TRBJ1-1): DVKVTQSSRYLVKRTGEKVFLECVQDMDHENMFWYRQDPGLGLRLIYFSYDVKMKEKGDIPEGYSVSREKKERFSLILESASTNQTSMYLCASSLRGQKAFFGQGTRLTVV.

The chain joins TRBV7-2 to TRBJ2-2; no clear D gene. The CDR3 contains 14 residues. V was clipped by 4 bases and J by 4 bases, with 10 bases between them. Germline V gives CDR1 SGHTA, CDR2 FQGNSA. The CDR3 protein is CASSSSRSTGELFF. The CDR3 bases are TGTGCCAGCAGCTCCTCCCGTAGCACCGGGGAGCTGTTTTTT.

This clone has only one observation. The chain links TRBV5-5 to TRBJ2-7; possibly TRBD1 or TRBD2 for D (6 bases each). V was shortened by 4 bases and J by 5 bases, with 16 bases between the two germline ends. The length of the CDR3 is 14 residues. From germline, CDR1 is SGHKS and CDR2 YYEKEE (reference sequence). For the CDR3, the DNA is TGTGCCAGCAGCCGCGGGAAGGGGGGCAACGAGCAGTACTTC. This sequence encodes CASSRGKGGNEQYF.